One TCR beta chain is described in this entry. The CDR3 is 16 amino acids. With V trimmed by 1 base and J by 1 base, 6 bases remained unmatched. Germline assignment: CDR1 MGHRA and CDR2 YSYEKL. The data derive from a study of control samples from healthy donors and cancer patients. The assay was immunoSEQ multiplex PCR, and TCRdb's table has in-frame clones only and misses some. The table has approximately 150,000 clones, around 90% seen once. Sequences were obtained from blood. This receptor was taken from a man between 18 and 35 years old in good health. This chain connects TRBV4-1 to TRBJ1-1; 7 bases fit TRBD1. In nucleotides, the CDR3 is TGCGCCAGCAGCCAAGGGACCGGGACAGCGAACACTGAAGCTTTCTTT. Protein sequence: CASSQGTGTANTEAFF.